This T cell receptor beta chain was sequenced during a study of patients and donors after allogeneic stem cell transplantation. TCRdb ran MiXCR on the RT-PCR reads and lists one entry per CDR3 protein. The sample has around 200,000 distinct CDR3 sequences; more than 35% are singletons. V dropped 3 bases and J dropped 5 bases, with 20 bases sitting between them. Germline V gives CDR1 LGHNA, CDR2 YSLEER. The CDR3 contains 17 residues. The sample comprised blood, either unsorted or a sorted T cell fraction (not recorded which). The source of this sequence is a human donor who was either an allogeneic HSCT recipient or a stem cell or donor lymphocyte infusion donor (not recorded which). It is not recorded whose cells these are; they may come from a transplant donor. The rearrangement links TRBV4-3 to TRBJ2-1, with D perhaps TRBD1 (5 bases). CDR3 nucleotides: TGCGCCAGCAGCCAGGCCATTCGGGTTAGGGGTCACAATGAGCAGTTCTTC. Its protein product is CASSQAIRVRGHNEQFF.